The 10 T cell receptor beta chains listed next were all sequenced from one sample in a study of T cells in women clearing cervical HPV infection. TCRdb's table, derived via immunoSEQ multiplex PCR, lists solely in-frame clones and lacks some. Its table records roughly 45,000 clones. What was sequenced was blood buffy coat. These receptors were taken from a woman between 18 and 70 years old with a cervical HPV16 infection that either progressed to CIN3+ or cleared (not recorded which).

CDR3 sequence: CASSIDMAAPPQYF. The DNA read from the CDR3 is TGTGCCAGTAGTATAGATATGGCGGCCCCCCCG. V and J are TRBV19 and TRBJ2-3, with D unclear. The observed sequence ends 3 residues before the CDR3 terminus, with the missing tail filled in from the germline J gene. The CDR3 length is 14 residues. Germline-derived CDR1 and CDR2 are LNHDA and SQIVND (reference sequence).

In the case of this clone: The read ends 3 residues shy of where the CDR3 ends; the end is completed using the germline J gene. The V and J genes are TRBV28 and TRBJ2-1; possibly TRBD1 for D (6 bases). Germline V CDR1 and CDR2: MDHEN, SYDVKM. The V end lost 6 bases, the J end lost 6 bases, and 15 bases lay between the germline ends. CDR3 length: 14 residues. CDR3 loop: CASSRPPGANEQFF. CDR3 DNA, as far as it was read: TGTGCCAGCAGCCGGCCGCCAGGGGCCAATGAG.

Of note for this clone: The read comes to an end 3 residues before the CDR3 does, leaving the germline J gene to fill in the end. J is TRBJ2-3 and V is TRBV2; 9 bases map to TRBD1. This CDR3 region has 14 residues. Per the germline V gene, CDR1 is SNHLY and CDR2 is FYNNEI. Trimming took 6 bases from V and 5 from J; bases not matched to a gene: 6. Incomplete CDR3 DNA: TGTGCCAGCAGGCTGGGACAGGGCATAGATACG. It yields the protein CASRLGQGIDT. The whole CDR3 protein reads CASRLGQGIDTQYF.

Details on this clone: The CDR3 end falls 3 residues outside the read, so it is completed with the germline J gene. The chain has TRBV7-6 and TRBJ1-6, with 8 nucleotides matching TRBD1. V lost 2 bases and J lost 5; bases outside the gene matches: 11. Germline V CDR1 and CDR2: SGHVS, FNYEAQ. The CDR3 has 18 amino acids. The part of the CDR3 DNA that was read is TGTGCCAGCAGCTTACGCATTTGGGGACAGGCAGATAATTCACCC. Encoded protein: CASSLRIWGQADNSP. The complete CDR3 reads CASSLRIWGQADNSPLHF.

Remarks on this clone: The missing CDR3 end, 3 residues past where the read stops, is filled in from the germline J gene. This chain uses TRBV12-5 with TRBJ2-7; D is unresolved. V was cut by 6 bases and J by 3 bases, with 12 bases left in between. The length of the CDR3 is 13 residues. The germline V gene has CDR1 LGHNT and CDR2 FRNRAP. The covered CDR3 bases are TGTGCTAGTGGAACTGACAATTACTACGAG. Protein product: CASGTDNYYE. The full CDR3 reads CASGTDNYYEQYF.

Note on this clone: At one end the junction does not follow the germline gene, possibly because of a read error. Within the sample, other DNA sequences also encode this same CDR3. The CDR3 loop is CASSLTGGSGNTIYF. CDR3 bases read: TGTGCCAGCAGCTTGACAGGGGGCTCAGGAAACACG. The rearrangement joins TRBV5-6 to TRBJ1-3, with 9 bases fitting TRBD1. The read is 3 residues too short to cover the CDR3 end, so that end is filled in from the germline J gene. The CDR3 is made up of 15 amino acids. The germline V gene encodes CDR1 SGHDT and CDR2 YYEEEE.

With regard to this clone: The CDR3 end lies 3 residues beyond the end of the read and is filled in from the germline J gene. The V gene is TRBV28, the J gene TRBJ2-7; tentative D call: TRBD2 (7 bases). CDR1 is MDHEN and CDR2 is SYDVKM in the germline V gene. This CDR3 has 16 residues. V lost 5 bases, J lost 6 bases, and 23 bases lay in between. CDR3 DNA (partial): TGTGCCAGCAGTCCTCCGGTGCCGGGGGGCCCTGGCGAG. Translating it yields CASSPPVPGGPGE. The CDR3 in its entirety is CASSPPVPGGPGEQYF.

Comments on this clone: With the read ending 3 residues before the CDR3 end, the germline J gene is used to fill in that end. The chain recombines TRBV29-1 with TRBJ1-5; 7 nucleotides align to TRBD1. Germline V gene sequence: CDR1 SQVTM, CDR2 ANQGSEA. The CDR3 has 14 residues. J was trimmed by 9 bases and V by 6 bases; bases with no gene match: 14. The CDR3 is CSVVGGPNILPQHF. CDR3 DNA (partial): TGCAGCGTGGTAGGGGGCCCCAACATTTTGCCC.

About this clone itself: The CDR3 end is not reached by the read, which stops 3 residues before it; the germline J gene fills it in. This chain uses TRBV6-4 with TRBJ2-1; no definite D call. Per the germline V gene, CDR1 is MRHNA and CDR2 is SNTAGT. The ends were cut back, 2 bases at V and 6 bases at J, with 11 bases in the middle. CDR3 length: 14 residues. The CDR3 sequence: CASSDDRTVNEQFF. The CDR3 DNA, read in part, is TGTGCCAGCAGTGACGATAGAACTGTCAATGAG.

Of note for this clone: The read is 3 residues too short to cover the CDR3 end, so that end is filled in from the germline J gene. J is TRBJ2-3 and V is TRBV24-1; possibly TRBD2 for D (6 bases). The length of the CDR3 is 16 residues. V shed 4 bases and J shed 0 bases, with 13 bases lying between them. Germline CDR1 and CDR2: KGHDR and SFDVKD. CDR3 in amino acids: CATSDRSGSSTDTQYF. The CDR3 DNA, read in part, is TGTGCCACCAGTGACCGTAGCGGCAGCAGCACAGATACG.